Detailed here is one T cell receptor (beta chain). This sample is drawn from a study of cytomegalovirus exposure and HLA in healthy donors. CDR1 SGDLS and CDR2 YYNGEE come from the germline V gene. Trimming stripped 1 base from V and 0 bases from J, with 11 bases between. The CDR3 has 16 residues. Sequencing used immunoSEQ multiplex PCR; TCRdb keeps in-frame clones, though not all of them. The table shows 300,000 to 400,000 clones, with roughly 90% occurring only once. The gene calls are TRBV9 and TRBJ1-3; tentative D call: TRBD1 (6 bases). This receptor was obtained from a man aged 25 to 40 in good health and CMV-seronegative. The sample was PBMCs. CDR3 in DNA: TGTGCCAGCAGCGTAACAGGGCCCTACTCTGGAAACACCATATATTTT. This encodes CASSVTGPYSGNTIYF.